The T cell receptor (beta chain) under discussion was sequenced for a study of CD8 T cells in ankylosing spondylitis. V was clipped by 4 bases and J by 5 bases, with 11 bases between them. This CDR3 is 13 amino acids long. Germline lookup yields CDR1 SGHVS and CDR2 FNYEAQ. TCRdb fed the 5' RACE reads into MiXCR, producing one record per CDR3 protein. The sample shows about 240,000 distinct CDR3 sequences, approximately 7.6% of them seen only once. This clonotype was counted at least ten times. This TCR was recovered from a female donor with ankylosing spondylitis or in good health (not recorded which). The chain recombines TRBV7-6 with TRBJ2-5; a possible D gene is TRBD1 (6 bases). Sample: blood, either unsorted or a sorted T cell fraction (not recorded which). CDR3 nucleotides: TGTGCCAGCAGCTCGGACAGAACGGAGACCCAGTACTTC. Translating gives CASSSDRTETQYF.